Listed below are T cell receptor beta chains from one sample, sequenced in a study of cytomegalovirus exposure and HLA in healthy donors. Profiled with immunoSEQ multiplex PCR; TCRdb holds only in-frame clones, not every one. The sample shows under 200,000 clones, about 80% of them seen only once. Material: PBMCs. These receptor sequences come from a young man in good health and CMV-seropositive. CDR3s include the opening cysteine and the closing phenylalanine or tryptophan. The D gene is left open where the match is weak. Part of the rows lack a size; the others show once, few, many or a class for expanded clones.

D gene,J gene,CDR3 length,V gene,clone size,CDR3 DNA,CDR3 protein
TRBD1,TRBJ1-1,15,TRBV7-3,.,TGTGCCAGCAGCCCCAATTTAGGGGGCGCGGGTGAAGCTTTCTTT,CASSPNLGGAGEAFF
.,TRBJ1-1,14,TRBV29-1,.,TGCAGCGTTGAATCAAGGCAGGCGGGGACTGAAGCTTTCTTT,CSVESRQAGTEAFF
TRBD1,TRBJ1-1,14,TRBV4-1,.,TGCGCCAGCAGCCAAGTGGGACAGGGGACTGAAGCTTTCTTT,CASSQVGQGTEAFF
TRBD2,TRBJ2-3,13,TRBV27,.,TGTGCCACCGGACTAGCGGGAATCGGAACGCAGTATTTT,CATGLAGIGTQYF
.,TRBJ2-3,10,TRBV6-1,few,TGTGCCAGCCGGACAGATACGCAGTATTTT,CASRTDTQYF
TRBD1,TRBJ1-5,17,TRBV2,.,TGTGCCAGCAGCAAAGGCTCCCCAGGGGGCTTTCGTCAGCCCCAGCATTTT,CASSKGSPGGFRQPQHF
.,TRBJ2-3,15,TRBV2,.,TGTGCCAGCAGTGACGAGCCCCGTGGCACAGATACGCAGTATTTT,CASSDEPRGTDTQYF
TRBD1,TRBJ1-3,15,TRBV30,.,TGTGCCCGAGGACAGGGGCTTCTCTCTGGAAACACCATATATTTT,CARGQGLLSGNTIYF
.,TRBJ1-5,13,TRBV18,few,TGTGCCAGCTCCCTAGGTAGCAATCAGCCCCAGCATTTT,CASSLGSNQPQHF
TRBD1,TRBJ2-1,14,TRBV30,.,TGTGCCTGGGGCCGGGGACAGGGGGTAAATGAGCAGTTCTTC,CAWGRGQGVNEQFF
.,TRBJ2-7,11,TRBV20-1,once,TGCAGTGCTAGGTTCATCAACGAGCAGTACTTC,CSARFINEQYF
.,TRBJ1-5,13,TRBV7-3,.,TGTGCCAGCAGCTTGGACATAGACCAGCCCCAGCATTTT,CASSLDIDQPQHF
.,TRBJ1-1,17,TRBV5-6,.,TGTGCCAGCAGCCCAACAATCGACCGAGGAGGGGCTAATGAAGCTTTCTTT,CASSPTIDRGGANEAFF
TRBD2,TRBJ2-1,15,TRBV30,.,TGTGCCTGGAGTTTACTAGCGGGAGTTCCCAATGAGCAGTTCTTC,CAWSLLAGVPNEQFF
TRBD1,TRBJ2-7,14,TRBV11-1,.,TGTGCCAGCAGCCACCGACAGGGGGCCCACGAGCAGTACTTC,CASSHRQGAHEQYF
TRBD2,TRBJ2-3,14,TRBV7-3,.,TGTGCCAGCGGCCTAGCGGGAGAGGCAGATACGCAGTATTTT,CASGLAGEADTQYF
TRBD1,TRBJ1-2,15,TRBV6-6,.,TGTGCCAGCAGTTACTCGGCAGGGGGAAACTATGGCTACACCTTC,CASSYSAGGNYGYTF
.,TRBJ1-5,15,TRBV28,.,TGTGCCAGCAGTTCCACCGGGACATTATATCAGCCCCAGCATTTT,CASSSTGTLYQPQHF
TRBD1,TRBJ1-5,14,TRBV28,few,TGTGCCAGCAGTGCGGACAGGGGTTATCAGCCCCAGCATTTT,CASSADRGYQPQHF
.,TRBJ2-2,14,TRBV7-6,.,TGTGCCAGCAGCTCGACGGGGGTAACCGGGGAGCTGTTTTTT,CASSSTGVTGELFF
.,TRBJ1-2,14,TRBV28,.,TGTGCCAGCAGTATCACCGTGGGGGGATATGGCTACACCTTC,CASSITVGGYGYTF
.,TRBJ1-2,14,TRBV10-3,.,TGTGCCATCAGCGTGAGTCGGGAGGGCTATGGCTACACCTTC,CAISVSREGYGYTF
.,TRBJ2-7,14,TRBV28,.,TGTGCCAGCAGTATCAGACAGACCCGCGTCGAGCAGTACTTC,CASSIRQTRVEQYF
.,TRBJ1-1,13,TRBV4-1,.,TGCGCCAGCAGTACTCAGGGGAGCACTGAAGCTTTCTTT,CASSTQGSTEAFF
.,TRBJ2-3,15,TRBV7-3,.,TGTGCCAGCAGCTTAACAGGGGGTAGCACAGATACGCAGTATTTT,CASSLTGGSTDTQYF
TRBD1,TRBJ2-7,15,TRBV5-1,.,TGCGCCAGCAGCTTTAGTGGGACAGGGAATTACGAGCAGTACTTC,CASSFSGTGNYEQYF
.,TRBJ2-2,14,TRBV28,.,TGTGCCAGCACCTACCGGCGGGACAGAGGGGAGCTGTTTTTT,CASTYRRDRGELFF
.,TRBJ2-4,19,TRBV4-3,.,TGCGCCAGCAGCCAAGAGCCAGCGGGACAACCCCTAGCCAAAAACATTCAGTACTTC,CASSQEPAGQPLAKNIQYF
.,TRBJ1-1,12,TRBV25-1,.,TGTGCCAGCAGTGACGTGCAGGATGAAGCTTTCTTT,CASSDVQDEAFF
TRBD1,TRBJ2-7,15,TRBV5-1,.,TGCGCCAGCAGCTTGGGCGGGACAGGGGGTCGGGAGCAGTACTTC,CASSLGGTGGREQYF
TRBD2,TRBJ2-1,18,TRBV19,.,TGTGCCAGTAGTAGCCCCGGGACTAGCGGGAGGGTTTGGAATGAGCAGTTCTTC,CASSSPGTSGRVWNEQFF
TRBD2,TRBJ2-2,16,TRBV27,.,TGTGCCAGCAGACCCGGGGGGACTTCCGTATCCGGGGAGCTGTTTTTT,CASRPGGTSVSGELFF
.,TRBJ2-5,14,TRBV2,.,TGTGCCAGCAGTGAGGGGTCGGTCCCGGGGGCCCAGTACTTC,CASSEGSVPGAQYF
TRBD1,TRBJ1-1,15,TRBV7-8,once,TGTGCCAGCAGCCGTACAGGGGGCCAGTACACTGAAGCTTTCTTT,CASSRTGGQYTEAFF
.,TRBJ1-3,16,TRBV25-1,.,TGTGCCAGCAGTGAATTGGGGGGTCTGACTGGAAACACCATATATTTT,CASSELGGLTGNTIYF
TRBD2,TRBJ2-2,15,TRBV9,.,TGTGCCAGCAGCGCCTTAATCGGGGGGTCCGGGGAGCTGTTTTTT,CASSALIGGSGELFF
TRBD2,TRBJ2-7,17,TRBV25-1,.,TGTGCCAGCAGTGAAGAGCTAGCGGGAGGGTCCCCCTACGAGCAGTACTTC,CASSEELAGGSPYEQYF
.,TRBJ1-2,15,TRBV7-8,.,TGTGCCAGCAGCTTAGATACAGGACAAAACTATGGCTACACCTTC,CASSLDTGQNYGYTF
TRBD1,TRBJ2-1,13,TRBV27,.,TGTGCCAGCAGTTTAATTACAGGGGCTGAGCAGTTCTTC,CASSLITGAEQFF
TRBD1,TRBJ1-1,15,TRBV30,many,TGTGCCGTTACAGGGGGCGTGATCATGAACACTGAAGCTTTCTTT,CAVTGGVIMNTEAFF
.,TRBJ1-2,14,TRBV28,.,TGTGCCAGCACCATTGGAGGGGGGGACTATGGCTACACCTTC,CASTIGGGDYGYTF
TRBD1,TRBJ1-2,15,TRBV27,.,TGTGCCAGCAGTTTTTACAGGGGGCACGACTATGGCTACACCTTC,CASSFYRGHDYGYTF
TRBD1,TRBJ1-2,14,TRBV11-2,.,TGTGCCAGCAGCACGGGACAGGGGGCATGGGGCTACACCTTC,CASSTGQGAWGYTF
TRBD1,TRBJ2-3,16,TRBV18,.,TGTGCCAGCTCACCACTGGGACAGGGCCGCACAGATACGCAGTATTTT,CASSPLGQGRTDTQYF
.,TRBJ2-1,13,TRBV18,.,TGTGCCAGCTCACCACCCCCGGGAGATGAGCAGTTCTTC,CASSPPPGDEQFF